The TCR beta chain described here comes from a study of technical replicates of blood from several donors. Produced via immunoSEQ multiplex PCR; TCRdb's table is partial and in-frame only. The table records some 94,000 clones, 96% of them present only once. This CDR3 has 20 residues. Germline values: CDR1 SGHKS, CDR2 YYEKEE (reference sequence). Trimming pared 2 bases from V and 5 bases from J, leaving 29 bases between. The chain has TRBV5-5 and TRBJ2-1; tentatively, D is TRBD1 (6 bases). This TCR came from a human donor in good health. Sequenced sample: T cells isolated from PBMCs. Here the CDR3 reads CASSFLPSIYRAAEDNEQFF. In DNA, the CDR3 is TGTGCCAGCAGCTTCCTTCCCTCGATCTACAGGGCAGCGGAGGACAATGAGCAGTTCTTC.